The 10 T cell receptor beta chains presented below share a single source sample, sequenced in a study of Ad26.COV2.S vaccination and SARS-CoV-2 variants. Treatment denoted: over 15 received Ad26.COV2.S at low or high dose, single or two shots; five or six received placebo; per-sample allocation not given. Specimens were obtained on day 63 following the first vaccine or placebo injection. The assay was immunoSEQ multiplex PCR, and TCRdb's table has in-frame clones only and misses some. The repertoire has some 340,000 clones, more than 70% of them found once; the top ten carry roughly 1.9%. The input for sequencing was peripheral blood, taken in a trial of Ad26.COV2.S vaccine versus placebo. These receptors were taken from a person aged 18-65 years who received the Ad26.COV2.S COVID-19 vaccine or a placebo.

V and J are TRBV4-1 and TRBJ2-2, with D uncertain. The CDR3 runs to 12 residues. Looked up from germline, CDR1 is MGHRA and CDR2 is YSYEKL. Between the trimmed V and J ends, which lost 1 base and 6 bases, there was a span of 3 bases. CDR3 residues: CASSQVAGELFF. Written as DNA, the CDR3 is TGCGCCAGCAGCCAAGTAGCCGGGGAGCTGTTTTTT.

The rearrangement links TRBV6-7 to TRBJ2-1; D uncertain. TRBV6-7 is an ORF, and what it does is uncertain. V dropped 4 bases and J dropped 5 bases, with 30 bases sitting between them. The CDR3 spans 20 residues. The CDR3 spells CASSSPEAKHRSTTDNEQFF. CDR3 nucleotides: TGTGCCAGCAGTTCCCCGGAAGCCAAACATCGTTCGACAACAGACAATGAGCAGTTCTTC.

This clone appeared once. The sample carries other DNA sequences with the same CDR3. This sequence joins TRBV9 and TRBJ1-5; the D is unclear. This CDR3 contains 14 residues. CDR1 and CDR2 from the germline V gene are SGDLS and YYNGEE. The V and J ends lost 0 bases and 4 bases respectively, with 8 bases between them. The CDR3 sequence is CASSVGGGNQPQHF. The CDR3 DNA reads TGTGCCAGCAGCGTAGGTGGAGGGAATCAGCCCCAGCATTTT. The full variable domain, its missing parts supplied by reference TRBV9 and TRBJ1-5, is DSGVTQTPKHLITATGQRVTLRCSPRSGDLSVYWYQQSLDQGLQFLIQYYNGEERAKGNILERFSAQQFPDLHSELNLSSLELGDSALYFCASSVGGGNQPQHFGDGTRLSIL.

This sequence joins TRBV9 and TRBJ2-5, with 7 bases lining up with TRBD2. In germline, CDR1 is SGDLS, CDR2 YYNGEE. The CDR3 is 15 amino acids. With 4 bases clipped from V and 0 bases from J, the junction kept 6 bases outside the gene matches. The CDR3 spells CASSSPAGNQETQYF. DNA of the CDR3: TGTGCCAGCAGCAGTCCAGCGGGGAACCAAGAGACCCAGTACTTC.

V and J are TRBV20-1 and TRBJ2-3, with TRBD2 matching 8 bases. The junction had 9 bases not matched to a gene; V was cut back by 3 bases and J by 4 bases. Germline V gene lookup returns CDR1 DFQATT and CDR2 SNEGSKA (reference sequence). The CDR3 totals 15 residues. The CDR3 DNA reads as TGCAGTGCTAGTTGGCTTAGCGGGGTGGCAGATACGCAGTATTTT. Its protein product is CSASWLSGVADTQYF.

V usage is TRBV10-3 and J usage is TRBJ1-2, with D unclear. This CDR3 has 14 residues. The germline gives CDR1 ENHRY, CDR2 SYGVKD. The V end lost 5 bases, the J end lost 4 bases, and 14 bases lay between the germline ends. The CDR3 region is CAISTLADLYGYTF. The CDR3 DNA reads TGTGCCATCAGTACCCTAGCGGATCTCTATGGCTACACCTTC.

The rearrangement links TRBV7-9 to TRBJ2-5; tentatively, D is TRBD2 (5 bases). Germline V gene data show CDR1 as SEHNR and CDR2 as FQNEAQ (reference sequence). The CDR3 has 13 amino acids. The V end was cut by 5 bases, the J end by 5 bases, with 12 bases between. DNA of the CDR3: TGTGCCAGCAGCGGAGGTCTTGGGGAGACCCAGTACTTC. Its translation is CASSGGLGETQYF.

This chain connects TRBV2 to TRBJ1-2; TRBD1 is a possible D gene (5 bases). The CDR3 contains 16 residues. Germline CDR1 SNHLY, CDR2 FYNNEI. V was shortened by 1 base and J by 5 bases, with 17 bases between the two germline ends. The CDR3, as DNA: TGTGCCAGCAGTGAAGGTCAGGGTTTGGGATGGTATGGCTACACCTTC. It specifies CASSEGQGLGWYGYTF. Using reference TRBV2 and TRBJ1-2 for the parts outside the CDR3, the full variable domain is EPEVTQTPSHQVTQMGQEVILRCVPISNHLYFYWYRQILGQKVEFLVSFYNNEISEKSEIFDDQFSVERPDGSNFTLKIRSTKLEDSAMYFCASSEGQGLGWYGYTFGSGTRLTVV.

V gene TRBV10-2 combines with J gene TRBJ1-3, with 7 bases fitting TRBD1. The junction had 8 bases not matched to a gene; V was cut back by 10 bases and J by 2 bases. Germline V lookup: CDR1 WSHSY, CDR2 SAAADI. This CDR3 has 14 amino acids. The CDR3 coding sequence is TGCGCCACTACGGGACAGAAGCCTGGAAACACCATATATTTT. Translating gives CATTGQKPGNTIYF.

In DNA form, the CDR3 reads TGCAGCGCGCAAAGGGAGTTCAGGACTGAAGCTTTCTTT. Protein: CSAQREFRTEAFF. The V call is TRBV29-1, the J call TRBJ1-1; no definite D call. The V end lost 7 bases, the J end lost 5 bases, and 17 bases lay between the germline ends. The CDR3 runs 13 residues. The germline CDR1 and CDR2 sequences are SQVTM and ANQGSEA.